This T cell receptor beta chain was sequenced for a study of identical twins. Study results and limitations: Out-of-frame TCR alpha sharing in monozygotic twins exceeded recombination model predictions. With abundant cord blood beta clonotypes, insertions were fewer; memory repertoires showed no such pattern. Where beta out-of-frame sequences were concerned, excess twin sharing was weaker.

TCRdb reprocessed the 5' RACE reads with MiXCR, giving one entry per CDR3 protein. The data show around 490,000 distinct CDR3 sequences, approximately 14% seen once. This CDR3 has 17 residues. Germline CDR1 reads SGHTA; CDR2 reads FQGTGA. After removal of 5 bases from V and 5 bases from J, the junction contained 10 bases not matched to a gene. With regard to this clonotype: The antigen is unknown.

This sample was shared with a second study, whose subject was yellow fever vaccine responses in identical twins.

Sequencing was done on a sample of CD4+ T cells sorted from blood. The V call is TRBV7-3, the J call TRBJ2-2; 11 bases are shared with TRBD2. The sequence was collected from a woman aged 18-29 years in good health. The CDR3 spells CASSPYPTSGKTGELFF. The DNA of the CDR3 is TGTGCCAGCAGCCCCTACCCGACTAGCGGGAAAACCGGGGAGCTGTTTTTT.